This record concerns one T cell receptor (beta chain) sequence. These data are taken from a study of blood T cell repertoires in COVID-19. Trimming cost V 5 bases and J 6 bases; bases outside gene matches: 8. Looked up from germline, CDR1 is SNHLY and CDR2 is FYNNEI. The CDR3 sequence is 16 residues long. In the original analysis: Scientists estimated how many nucleated cells there were by amplifying reference gene primers. The method was immunoSEQ multiplex PCR; TCRdb's version includes in-frame clones alone and lacks a portion of them. Clone size and the V and J calls come from that table; the DNA yielded D and trimming. The sample holds about 130,000 clones; approximately 80% are singletons and the top ten take 40% to 55%.

The rearrangement links TRBV2 to TRBJ1-6; TRBD1 aligns across 9 bases. This TCR was recovered from a human donor in a cohort sampled during active COVID-19. The sample consisted of peripheral blood. CDR3 coding DNA: TGTGCCAGCAGTTCCGACAGGGGGGTTAGTAATTCACCCCTCCACTTT. This sequence encodes CASSSDRGVSNSPLHF.